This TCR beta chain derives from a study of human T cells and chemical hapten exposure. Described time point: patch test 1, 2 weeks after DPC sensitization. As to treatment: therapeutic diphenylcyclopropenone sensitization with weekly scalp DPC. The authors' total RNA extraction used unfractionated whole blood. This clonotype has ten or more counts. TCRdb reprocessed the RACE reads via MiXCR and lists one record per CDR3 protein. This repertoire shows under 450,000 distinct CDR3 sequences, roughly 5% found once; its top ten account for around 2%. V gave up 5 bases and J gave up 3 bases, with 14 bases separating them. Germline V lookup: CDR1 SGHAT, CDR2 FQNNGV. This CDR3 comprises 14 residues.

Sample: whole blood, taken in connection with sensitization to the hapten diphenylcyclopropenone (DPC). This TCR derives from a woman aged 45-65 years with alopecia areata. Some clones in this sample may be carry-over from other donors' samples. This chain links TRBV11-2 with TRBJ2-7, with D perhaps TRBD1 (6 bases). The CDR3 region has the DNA TGTGCCAGCAGCCCCACGACAGGCAACTACGAGCAGTACTTC. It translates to CASSPTTGNYEQYF.